These 8 T cell receptor beta chains originate from one sample sequenced in a study of T cell clonality in common variable immunodeficiency. The protocol was immunoSEQ multiplex PCR, while the TCRdb copy is restricted to in-frame clones and leaves out a portion. The sample is made up of tens of thousands of clones, none counted only once. Specimen: peripheral blood mononuclear cells. Every receptor here comes from a person aged 18-69 years in good health.

Many counts were recorded for this clone. The CDR3 is CAIMGAGGPDTQYF. The sequenced CDR3 bases are TGTGCCATCATGGGAGCGGGAGGACCAGATACG. The chain couples TRBV10-3 to TRBJ2-3, with 9 positions matching TRBD2. The read halts 3 residues ahead of the CDR3 end, with the missing end drawn from the germline J gene. Germline CDR1 ENHRY, CDR2 SYGVKD. The CDR3 spans 14 residues. V lost 7 bases, J lost 4 bases, and 6 bases stayed unmatched.

At least ten counts were recorded for this clone. Read sequence stops 3 residues before the CDR3 end, and the germline J gene provides the missing end. The rearrangement uses TRBV4-1 and TRBJ2-1; 9 nucleotides match TRBD1. Per germline, CDR1 MGHRA and CDR2 YSYEKL. CDR3 size: 17 residues. V was pared by 0 bases and J by 7 bases, with 10 bases of the junction left unmatched. The sequenced part of the CDR3 DNA is TGCGCCAGCAGCCAAGAAACCGGGACAGGGTCTTGGAATGAG. It yields the protein CASSQETGTGSWNE. The whole CDR3 protein reads CASSQETGTGSWNEQFF.

In this sample, this clone turned up many times. The read is 3 residues too short to cover the CDR3 end, so that end is filled in from the germline J gene. This chain links TRBV15 with TRBJ2-1; 10 nucleotides agree with TRBD2. V dropped 5 bases and J dropped 0; count of bases not matched to a gene: 1. The germline V gene encodes CDR1 LNHNV and CDR2 YYDKDF (reference sequence). The CDR3 is 15 amino acids. The CDR3 sequence is CATSSSGSSYNEQFF. The part of the CDR3 DNA that was read is TGTGCCACCAGCTCTAGCGGGAGCTCCTACAATGAG.

This clone has ten or more counts. Read data end 3 residues before the CDR3 end; the end is taken from the germline J gene. The chain links TRBV19 to TRBJ2-6; D ambiguous. The CDR3 contains 12 residues. Germline V gives CDR1 LNHDA, CDR2 SQIVND (reference sequence). V shed 7 bases and J shed 2 bases, with 3 bases lying between them. The CDR3 here is CASTAGANVLTF. The part of the CDR3 DNA that was read is TGTGCCAGTACGGCTGGGGCCAACGTC.

This clone was counted ten times or more. The read terminates 3 residues ahead of where the CDR3 ends, so the germline J gene completes it. The chain employs TRBV30 and TRBJ1-2; TRBD1 agrees at 12 bases. Per germline, CDR1 GTSNPN and CDR2 SVGIG (reference sequence). This CDR3 comprises 13 residues. V trimming: 5 bases; J trimming: 5 bases; junction bases outside the gene matches: 3. The DNA read from the CDR3 is TGTGCCTGGGGGACAGGGGGCGCTTATGGC. Translation gives CAWGTGGAYG. The complete CDR3 sequence is CAWGTGGAYGYTF.

There are many counts of this clone. Read data end 3 residues before the CDR3 end; the end is taken from the germline J gene. The rearrangement uses TRBV11-3 and TRBJ2-1, with 9 positions matching TRBD2. After removal of 1 base from V and 7 bases from J, the junction contained 5 bases not matched to a gene. The CDR3 length is 15 residues. Germline lookup yields CDR1 SGHNT and CDR2 YENEEA. The CDR3 loop reads CASSLGGGRVNEQFF. The sequenced part of the CDR3 DNA is TGTGCCAGCAGCTTAGGTGGCGGGAGGGTGAATGAG. The whole variable domain, filled in from reference TRBV11-3 and TRBJ2-1, reads EAGVVQSPRYKIIEKKQPVAFWCNPISGHNTLYWYLQNLGQGPELLIRYENEEAVDDSQLPKDRFSAERLKGVDSTLKIQPAELGDSAVYLCASSLGGGRVNEQFFGPGTRLTVL.

This clone was counted at least ten times. The CDR3 extends 3 residues past the end of the read, so its final part is completed from the germline J gene. The J gene is TRBJ1-1, the V gene TRBV4-1; TRBD1 might be the D (5 bases). Germline CDR1 reads MGHRA; CDR2 reads YSYEKL. With 5 bases removed from V and 0 bases from J, the gap between germline ends came to 10 bases. This CDR3 contains 14 residues. The sequenced CDR3 bases are TGCGCCAGCAGCGCAGGACACATGAACACTGAA. Its translation is CASSAGHMNTE. The entire CDR3 protein is CASSAGHMNTEAFF.

This clone was detected many times. The observed sequence ends 3 residues before the CDR3 terminus, with the missing tail filled in from the germline J gene. The chain employs TRBV20-1 and TRBJ2-3, with D possibly being TRBD2 (6 bases). CDR1 is DFQATT, CDR2 SNEGSKA, per germline (reference sequence). This CDR3 spans 18 amino acids. V was pared by 1 base and J by 2 bases, with 22 bases between. CDR3 amino acids: CSARGSGGGKANTDTQYF. The CDR3 bases that were read are TGCAGTGCTAGAGGTTCAGGAGGCGGGAAGGCCAACACAGATACG.